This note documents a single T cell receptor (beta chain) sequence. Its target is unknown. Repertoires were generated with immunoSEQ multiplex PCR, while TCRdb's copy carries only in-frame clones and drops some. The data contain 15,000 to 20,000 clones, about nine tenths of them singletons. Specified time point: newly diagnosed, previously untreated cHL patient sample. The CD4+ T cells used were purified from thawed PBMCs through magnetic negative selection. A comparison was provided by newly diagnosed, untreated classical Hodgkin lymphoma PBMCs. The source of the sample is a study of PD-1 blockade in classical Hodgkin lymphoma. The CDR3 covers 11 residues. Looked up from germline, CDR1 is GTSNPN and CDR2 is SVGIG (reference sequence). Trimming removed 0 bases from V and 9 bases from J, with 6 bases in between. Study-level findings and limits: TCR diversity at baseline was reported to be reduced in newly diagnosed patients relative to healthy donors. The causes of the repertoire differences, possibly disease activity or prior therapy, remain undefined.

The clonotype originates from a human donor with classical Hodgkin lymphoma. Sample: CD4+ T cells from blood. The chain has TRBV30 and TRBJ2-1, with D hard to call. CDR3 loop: CAWSVFSEQFF. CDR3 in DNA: TGTGCCTGGAGTGTATTTAGTGAGCAGTTCTTC.